This T cell receptor (beta chain) is from a study of T cell responses to AZD1222 COVID-19 vaccine. The study, taken as a whole, reports: Sampled repertoires all dated from after the peak T cell response. Clonal diversity may have been underestimated in mostly white British donors. Spike-specific TCR breadth and depth were elevated following two AZD1222 doses. Close to half of spike-specific TCRs reportedly recognize unmutated variant regions.

There are 12 residues in the CDR3. V was pared by 6 bases and J by 10 bases, with 13 bases between. Profiled with immunoSEQ multiplex PCR; TCRdb holds only in-frame clones, not every one. The table records tens of thousands of clones, over 75% of them present only once. In the case of this clone: Its specificity is unknown.

The TCR comes from an adult who received the AZD1222 COVID-19 vaccine. The sample was peripheral blood, taken 28 days after the second AZD1222 dose. The chain links TRBV12-3 or TRBV12-4 to TRBJ2-1, with D uncertain. CDR3: CASRDRSEEQFF. CDR3 DNA sequence: TGTGCCAGCAGGGATAGATCAGAGGAGCAGTTCTTC.